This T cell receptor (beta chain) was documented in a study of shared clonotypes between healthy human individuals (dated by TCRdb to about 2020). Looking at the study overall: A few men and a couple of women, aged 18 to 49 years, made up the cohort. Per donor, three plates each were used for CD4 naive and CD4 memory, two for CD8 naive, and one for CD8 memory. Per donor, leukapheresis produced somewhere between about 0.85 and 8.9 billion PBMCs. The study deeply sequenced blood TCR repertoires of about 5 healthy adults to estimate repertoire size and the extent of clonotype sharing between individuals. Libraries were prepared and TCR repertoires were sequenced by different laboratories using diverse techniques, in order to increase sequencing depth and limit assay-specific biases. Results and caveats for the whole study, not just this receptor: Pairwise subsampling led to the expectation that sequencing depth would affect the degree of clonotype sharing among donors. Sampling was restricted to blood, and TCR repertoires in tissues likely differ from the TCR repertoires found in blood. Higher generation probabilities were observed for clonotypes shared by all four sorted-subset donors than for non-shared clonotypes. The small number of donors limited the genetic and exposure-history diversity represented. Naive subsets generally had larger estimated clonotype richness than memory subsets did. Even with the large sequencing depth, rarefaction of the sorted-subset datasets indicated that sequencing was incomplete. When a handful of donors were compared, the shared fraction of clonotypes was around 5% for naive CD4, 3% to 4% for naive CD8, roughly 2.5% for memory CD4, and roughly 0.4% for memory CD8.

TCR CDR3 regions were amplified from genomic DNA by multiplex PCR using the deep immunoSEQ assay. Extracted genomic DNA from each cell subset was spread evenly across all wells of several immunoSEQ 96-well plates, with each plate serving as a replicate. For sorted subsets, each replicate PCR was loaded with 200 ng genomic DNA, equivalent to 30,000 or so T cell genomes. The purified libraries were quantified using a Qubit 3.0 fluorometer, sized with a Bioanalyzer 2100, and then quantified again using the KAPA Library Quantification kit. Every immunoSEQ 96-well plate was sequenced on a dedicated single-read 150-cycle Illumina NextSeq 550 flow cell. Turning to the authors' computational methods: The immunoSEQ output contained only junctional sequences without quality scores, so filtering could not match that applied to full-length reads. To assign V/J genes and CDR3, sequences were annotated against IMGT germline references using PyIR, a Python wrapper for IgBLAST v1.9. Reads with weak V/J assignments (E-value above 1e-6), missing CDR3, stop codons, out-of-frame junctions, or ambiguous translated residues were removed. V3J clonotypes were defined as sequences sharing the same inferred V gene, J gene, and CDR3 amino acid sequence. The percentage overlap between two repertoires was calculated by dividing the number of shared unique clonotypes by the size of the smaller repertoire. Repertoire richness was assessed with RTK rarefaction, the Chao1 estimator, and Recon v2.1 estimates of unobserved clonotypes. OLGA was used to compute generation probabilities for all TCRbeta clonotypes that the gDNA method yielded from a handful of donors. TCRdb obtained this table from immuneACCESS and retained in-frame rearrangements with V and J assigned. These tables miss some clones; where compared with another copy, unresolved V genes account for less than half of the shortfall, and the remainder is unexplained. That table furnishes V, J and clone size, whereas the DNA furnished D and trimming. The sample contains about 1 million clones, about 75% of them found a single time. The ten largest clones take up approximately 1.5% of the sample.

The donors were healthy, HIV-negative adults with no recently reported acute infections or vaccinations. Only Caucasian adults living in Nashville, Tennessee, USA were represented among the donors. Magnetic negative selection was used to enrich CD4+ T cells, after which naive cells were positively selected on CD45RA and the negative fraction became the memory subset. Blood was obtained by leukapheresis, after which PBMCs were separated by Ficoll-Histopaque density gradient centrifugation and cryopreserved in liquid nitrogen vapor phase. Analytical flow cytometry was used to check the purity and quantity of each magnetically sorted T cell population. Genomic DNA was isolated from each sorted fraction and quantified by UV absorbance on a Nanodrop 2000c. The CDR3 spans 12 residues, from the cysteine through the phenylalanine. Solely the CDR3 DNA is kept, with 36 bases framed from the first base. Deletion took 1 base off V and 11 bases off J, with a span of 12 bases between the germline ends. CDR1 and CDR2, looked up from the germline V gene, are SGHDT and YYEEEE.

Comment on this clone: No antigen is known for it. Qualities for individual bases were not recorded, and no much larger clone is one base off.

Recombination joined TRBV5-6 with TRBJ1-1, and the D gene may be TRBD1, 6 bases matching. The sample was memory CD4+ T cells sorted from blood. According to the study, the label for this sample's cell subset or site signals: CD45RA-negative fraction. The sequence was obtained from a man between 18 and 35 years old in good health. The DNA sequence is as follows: TGTGCCAGCAGCTTGTGGGGGCAAAATGCTTTCTTT. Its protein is CASSLWGQNAFF.